This passage covers 31 T cell receptor beta chains from one sample sequenced in a study of identical twins. From the 5' RACE reads, TCRdb called clonotypes with MiXCR, one entry per CDR3 protein. There are over 500,000 distinct CDR3 sequences in the sample; about 20% occur only once, and about 0.93% lies in the top ten. These data are also associated with another study on T cells expressing NK-cell markers.

Sequenced: CD4+ T cells sorted from blood. These receptors were collected from a woman younger than 30 in good health.

This clonotype was seen a few times. V usage is TRBV4-1 and J usage is TRBJ1-3, with D maybe TRBD1 (5 bases). The V gene's germline CDR1 is MGHRA and CDR2 YSYEKL. Trimming pared 3 bases from V and 0 bases from J, leaving 15 bases between. This CDR3 region has 17 residues. The CDR3 sequence is CASSQGQEYYSGNTIYF. CDR3 DNA sequence: TGCGCCAGCAGCCAGGGGCAGGAATACTACTCTGGAAACACCATATATTTT.

Only a few counts were recorded for this clonotype. V usage is TRBV20-1 and J usage is TRBJ2-3; no clear D gene. The germline gives CDR1 DFQATT, CDR2 SNEGSKA (reference sequence). The CDR3 extends over 12 amino acids. CDR3 protein: CSQFRSQDTQYF. CDR3 nucleotide sequence: TGCAGCCAGTTTCGGTCGCAGGATACGCAGTATTTT.

The chain uses TRBV7-8 and TRBJ1-6, with TRBD1 as a possible D gene (6 bases). V was pared by 4 bases and J by 8 bases, with 12 bases between. Looked up from germline, CDR1 is SGHVS and CDR2 is FQNEAQ. This CDR3 comprises 14 residues. Here the CDR3 reads CASSSGVRDSPLHF. CDR3 nucleotides: TGTGCCAGCAGCTCAGGGGTTCGGGATTCACCCCTCCACTTT.

The chain links TRBV5-1 to TRBJ2-2, with 8 positions matching TRBD1. Germline loops: CDR1 SGHRS, CDR2 YFSETQ. V lost 4 bases to trimming and J lost 0 bases; unmatched junction nucleotides: 2. The CDR3 loop spans 15 amino acids. CDR3 sequence reads: CASSPTGANTGELFF. The CDR3 nucleotides are TGCGCCAGCAGCCCGACAGGGGCGAACACCGGGGAGCTGTTTTTT. Together with reference TRBV5-1 and TRBJ2-2, the CDR3 gives the full variable domain: KAGVTQTPRYLIKTRGQQVTLSCSPISGHRSVSWYQQTPGQGLQFLFEYFSETQRNKGNFPGRFSGRQFSNSRSEMNVSTLELGDSALYLCASSPTGANTGELFFGEGSRLTVL.

Worth noting for this clonotype: This may come from a read error, since a much larger clone is one base off. The chain recombines TRBV15 with TRBJ2-7, with TRBD1 matching over 7 bases. CDR3 size: 13 residues. Germline CDR1 is LNHNV and CDR2 is YYDKDF (reference sequence). With 5 bases clipped from V and 0 bases from J, the junction kept 1 base outside the gene matches. The DNA for the CDR3 is TGTGCCACCAGCCGGGACAGCTCCTACGAGCAGTACTTC. Protein: CATSRDSSYEQYF.

This clonotype appeared a few times. This sequence joins TRBV6-2 or TRBV6-3 and TRBJ2-7, with 9 bases aligning to TRBD1. Germline CDR1 and CDR2: MNHEY and SVGEGT. Germline trimming cut 6 bases from V and 6 bases from J; bases unmatched to any gene: 9. This CDR3 is built from 14 residues. The CDR3 DNA follows: TGTGCCAGCAGCAGGGGGACAGGGACCTCCGAGCAGTACTTC. This sequence encodes CASSRGTGTSEQYF.

This clonotype appeared a few times. This chain joins TRBV29-1 and TRBJ1-1; no firm D call. V lost 4 bases and J 8 bases, leaving 17 bases between the germline ends. Per germline, CDR1 SQVTM and CDR2 ANQGSEA. This CDR3 has 13 residues. Written as DNA, the CDR3 is TGCAGCGTTGCCCCGATGGTTGGACGAGAAGCTTTCTTT. Amino acids: CSVAPMVGREAFF.

The chain is built from TRBV20-1 and TRBJ1-4; a possible D gene is TRBD1 (6 bases). Germline V lookup: CDR1 DFQATT, CDR2 SNEGSKA (reference sequence). The CDR3 consists of 13 residues. Deletions cut 3 bases from V and 7 bases from J, with 12 bases between. The CDR3 coding sequence is TGCAGTGCTAGGGACAGCCTGAGTGAAAAACTGTTTTTT. It yields the protein CSARDSLSEKLFF.

This clonotype was seen at least ten times. This chain connects TRBV12-3 or TRBV12-4 to TRBJ1-1; D ambiguous. The CDR3 extends over 13 amino acids. Trimming removed 6 bases from V and 0 bases from J, with 8 bases in between. CDR3 protein: CASRGNMNTEAFF. In nucleotides, the CDR3 is TGTGCCAGCAGGGGCAATATGAACACTGAAGCTTTCTTT.

The V and J genes are TRBV20-1 and TRBJ2-1; 11 positions agree with TRBD2. V lost 0 bases to trimming and J lost 0 bases; unmatched junction nucleotides: 10. The CDR3 is made up of 19 amino acids. CDR1 DFQATT and CDR2 SNEGSKA come from the germline V gene (reference sequence). CDR3 DNA: TGCAGTGCTAGAGATTTCGGACTAGCGGGTAGTAGCTCCTACAATGAGCAGTTCTTC. Translation: CSARDFGLAGSSSYNEQFF.

A few counts support this clonotype. The rearrangement links TRBV7-9 to TRBJ1-2; a possible D gene is TRBD1 (6 bases). The germline V and J ends were trimmed by 8 bases and 0 bases, with 16 bases remaining between them. The CDR3 is 15 residues long. Germline CDR1 reads SEHNR; CDR2 reads FQNEAQ (reference sequence). CDR3 region: CASEVKGTTNYGYTF. CDR3 bases: TGTGCCAGCGAAGTAAAGGGGACAACTAACTATGGCTACACCTTC.

This rearrangement joins TRBV20-1 to TRBJ1-2; 11 bases agree with TRBD1. This CDR3 spans 15 amino acids. Germline V gene sequence: CDR1 DFQATT, CDR2 SNEGSKA (reference sequence). The CDR3 DNA reads TGCACTCTGGACAGGGGGCTTTCCCAAAACTATGGCTACACCTTC. As protein: CTLDRGLSQNYGYTF.

V gene TRBV15 combines with J gene TRBJ2-1; no clear D. Germline CDR1 LNHNV, CDR2 YYDKDF (reference sequence). Trimming pared 1 base from V and 2 bases from J, leaving 12 bases between. There are 16 residues in the CDR3. The CDR3 DNA sequence: TGTGCCACCAGCAGAGGACTCGCAGTTCCCTACAATGAGCAGTTCTTC. Translating gives CATSRGLAVPYNEQFF.

This chain links TRBV10-3 with TRBJ2-5; 10 bases are shared with TRBD1. CDR3 length: 15 residues. Per the germline V gene, CDR1 is ENHRY and CDR2 is SYGVKD. V lost 6 bases and J lost 5; bases outside the gene matches: 9. CDR3 nucleotides: TGTGCCATCAGCTTACTGACAGGGGGCTTGGAGACCCAGTACTTC. As protein: CAISLLTGGLETQYF.

The sample holds many counts of this clonotype. The CDR3 protein is CSVAGTGETQYF. For the CDR3, the DNA is TGCAGCGTTGCCGGGACCGGGGAGACCCAGTACTTC. The chain is built from TRBV29-1 and TRBJ2-5; possibly TRBD1 or TRBD2 for D (5 bases each). Deletions cut 4 bases from V and 5 bases from J, with 11 bases between. This CDR3 is built from 12 residues. Germline lookup yields CDR1 SQVTM and CDR2 ANQGSEA.

The chain links TRBV10-3 to TRBJ1-4; tentative D call: TRBD1 (5 bases). Germline V CDR1 and CDR2: ENHRY, SYGVKD. The CDR3 runs to 14 residues. The ends were cut back, 4 bases at V and 2 bases at J, with 8 bases in the middle. CDR3 sequence: CAISGTSTNEKLFF. The CDR3 coding sequence is TGTGCCATCAGTGGGACAAGCACTAATGAAAAACTGTTTTTT.

This clonotype showed up many times. For the CDR3, the DNA is TGTGCAACAACCGGGACAGTTTACGAGCAGTACTTC. Translated: CATTGTVYEQYF. The genes are TRBV10-3 and TRBJ2-7; the match to TRBD1 covers 7 bases. CDR1 and CDR2 from the germline V gene are ENHRY and SYGVKD. This CDR3 has 12 residues.

The sample holds a few counts of this clonotype. The rearrangement links TRBV20-1 to TRBJ2-7; 11 bases are a match to TRBD1. CDR1 DFQATT and CDR2 SNEGSKA come from the germline V gene (reference sequence). The CDR3 runs 15 residues. With 3 bases clipped from V and 7 bases from J, the junction kept 11 bases outside the gene matches. The DNA for the CDR3 is TGCAGTGCTAGCCCGGGACAGGGGGATCGTCGGGAGCAGTACTTC. This translates into CSASPGQGDRREQYF.

In its sample, this clonotype was seen a few times. The V call is TRBV20-1, the J call TRBJ2-5; 10 bases are a match to TRBD2. Trimming cost V 1 base and J 3 bases; bases outside gene matches: 14. The germline V gene encodes CDR1 DFQATT and CDR2 SNEGSKA (reference sequence). The CDR3 loop spans 18 amino acids. This CDR3 is CSARARSSGGLLKETQYF. CDR3 bases: TGCAGTGCTAGAGCACGGTCTAGCGGGGGACTTCTAAAAGAGACCCAGTACTTC.

This clonotype was observed a few times. The chain recombines TRBV3-1 with TRBJ1-6; D is perhaps TRBD1 (6 bases). Germline CDR1 LGHDT, CDR2 YNNKEL (reference sequence). Deletions cut 4 bases from V and 3 bases from J, with 10 bases between. The CDR3 is 15 amino acids. The CDR3 nucleotides read TGTGCCAGCAGCCGGGGACATCGCTATAATTCACCCCTCCACTTT. Translated, it gives CASSRGHRYNSPLHF.

This clonotype was seen just once. The chain links TRBV30 to TRBJ2-7; TRBD2 might be the D (5 bases). The germline gives CDR1 GTSNPN, CDR2 SVGIG (reference sequence). V dropped 2 bases and J dropped 5 bases, with 7 bases sitting between them. The CDR3 consists of 11 residues. The CDR3 sequence is CAWSRGHEQYF. The CDR3 DNA reads TGTGCCTGGAGTAGAGGGCACGAGCAGTACTTC.

In its sample, this clonotype was seen a few times. The rearrangement links TRBV6-5 to TRBJ2-5, with 9 bases fitting TRBD2. Germline lookup yields CDR1 MNHEY and CDR2 SVGAGI. Losses at the gene ends were 0 bases for V and 4 bases for J; bases not matched to a gene: 6. CDR3 size: 16 residues. The CDR3 region has the DNA TGTGCCAGCAGTTACTCTTCGGGACTAGCTGCAGAGACCCAGTACTTC. As protein: CASSYSSGLAAETQYF.

The rearrangement joins TRBV4-2 to TRBJ2-7; maybe TRBD1 (6 bases). CDR1 and CDR2 (germline): LGHNA, YNFKEQ. The length of the CDR3 is 15 residues. V was trimmed by 0 bases and J by 1 base, leaving 10 bases between them. CDR3 sequence (DNA): TGTGCCAGCAGCCAAGAGCCGCAGGGGTCCTACGAGCAGTACTTC. It codes for CASSQEPQGSYEQYF.

A few counts support this clonotype. This chain joins TRBV9 and TRBJ2-3; no definite D call. V shed 0 bases and J shed 3 bases, with 11 bases lying between them. Germline lookup yields CDR1 SGDLS and CDR2 YYNGEE. The length of the CDR3 is 15 residues. The CDR3 DNA reads as TGTGCCAGCAGCGTAGGGAGCTACCAAACAGATACGCAGTATTTT. As protein: CASSVGSYQTDTQYF.

This clonotype was picked up a small number of times. An end of the junction differs from the germline gene, which may be a read error. J is TRBJ2-7 and V is TRBV20-1; possibly TRBD2 for D (6 bases). CDR3 length: 12 amino acids. CDR1 is DFQATT and CDR2 is SNEGSKA in the germline V gene (reference sequence). Here the CDR3 DNA reads TGCAGTGCTAGGACTAGGTCCTTCGAGCAGTACTTC. This gives the protein CSARTRSFEQYF.

The V call is TRBV6-2 or TRBV6-3, the J call TRBJ2-3; D gene uncertain. The V and J ends lost 6 bases and 1 base respectively, with 14 bases between them. Germline values: CDR1 MNHEY, CDR2 SVGEGT. The CDR3 is made up of 15 amino acids. The CDR3 DNA reads as TGTGCCAGCAGCCTGGCACGCGCCGGCACAGATACGCAGTATTTT. This codes for CASSLARAGTDTQYF.

A few counts support this clonotype. The J gene is TRBJ2-6, the V gene TRBV12-5; a weak D match, TRBD1 (5 bases). This CDR3 has 13 amino acids. The V end lost 5 bases, the J end lost 8 bases, and 10 bases lay between the germline ends. Germline-derived CDR1 and CDR2 are LGHNT and FRNRAP. The DNA for the CDR3 is TGTGCTAGTGGTCAGGCAGGGCCCAACGTCCTGACTTTC. Translating gives CASGQAGPNVLTF.

This rearrangement joins TRBV20-1 to TRBJ1-2, with D unclear. The CDR3 is 12 residues long. The V gene's germline CDR1 is DFQATT and CDR2 SNEGSKA (reference sequence). Trimming removed 6 bases from V and 5 bases from J, with 13 bases in between. This CDR3 reads CSAGRAEYGYTF. The CDR3 region has the DNA TGCAGTGCCGGCCGGGCAGAGTATGGCTACACCTTC.

The chain uses TRBV6-1 and TRBJ1-1; D is unresolved. Germline loops: CDR1 MNHNS, CDR2 SASEGT. V was cut by 9 bases and J by 0 bases, with 11 bases left in between. The CDR3 has 13 amino acids. Here the CDR3 reads CARTLLLNTEAFF. The CDR3 DNA reads TGTGCCAGGACCCTTTTACTGAACACTGAAGCTTTCTTT.

This clonotype was found a few times. This chain joins TRBV10-3 and TRBJ2-2; 10 bases agree with TRBD2. This CDR3 comprises 16 residues. Germline trimming cut 4 bases from V and 0 bases from J; bases unmatched to any gene: 2. The V gene's germline CDR1 is ENHRY and CDR2 SYGVKD. The CDR3 DNA is TGTGCCATCAGTGGCGGGACTAGCGCGAACACCGGGGAGCTGTTTTTT. This codes for CAISGGTSANTGELFF.

The chain employs TRBV7-9 and TRBJ2-7, with D perhaps matching TRBD2 (6 bases). Germline CDR1 is SEHNR and CDR2 is FQNEAQ (reference sequence). The ends were cut back, 3 bases at V and 5 bases at J, with 17 bases in the middle. This CDR3 comprises 15 residues. The CDR3 protein is CASSFQYGGNNEQYF. The CDR3 DNA reads as TGTGCCAGCAGCTTTCAATACGGAGGGAACAACGAGCAGTACTTC.